Listed below are T cell receptor beta chains from one sample, sequenced in a study of blood T cell repertoires in COVID-19. Profiling relied on immunoSEQ multiplex PCR, and the TCRdb table lists in-frame clones only, not all of them. The sample has over 150,000 clones, roughly 85% seen once. The sequencing sample was made of peripheral blood. These receptors originate from a man in his forties or fifties with acute or convalescent COVID-19. CDR3s include the opening cysteine and the closing phenylalanine or tryptophan. D genes are given only for firm matches. Expanded clones get a size class; other rows say once, few or many, or leave the size out.

TRBV4-3	.	.	TRBJ1-2	17	TGCGCCAGCAGCCAAGATCATTGGGGGGGCAGTAACTATGGCTACACCTTC	CASSQDHWGGSNYGYTF
TRBV3-1/TRBV3-2	.	.	TRBJ1-2	13	TGTGCCAGCAGCGGTGACAGTCCCTATGGCTACACCTTC	CASSGDSPYGYTF
TRBV5-4	.	.	TRBJ2-3	11	TGTGCCAGCAGCTCCCTGGATACGCAGTATTTT	CASSSLDTQYF
TRBV2	.	.	TRBJ2-7	14	TGTGCCAGCAGGGACAGAACGAAAGTCTACGAGCAGTACTTC	CASRDRTKVYEQYF
TRBV6-4	.	.	TRBJ1-2	15	TGTGCCAGCAGCCCCCTCCCAGGACAAGACTATGGCTACACCTTC	CASSPLPGQDYGYTF
TRBV5-4	.	TRBD2	TRBJ2-3	15	TGTGCCAGCAGCTCAACTAGCGGGGGGGCAAATACGCAGTATTTT	CASSSTSGGANTQYF
TRBV5-6	.	.	TRBJ2-7	14	TGTGCCAGCAGCTTGTCAGGGGACGCCTACGAGCAGTACTTC	CASSLSGDAYEQYF
TRBV6-5	.	.	TRBJ1-4	14	TGTGCCAGCAGTTTAGGAAGGGGTATTGAAAAACTGTTTTTT	CASSLGRGIEKLFF
TRBV9	.	.	TRBJ1-1	13	TGTGCCAGCAGCGTATCAGTGAACACTGAAGCTTTCTTT	CASSVSVNTEAFF
TRBV6-6	once	TRBD1	TRBJ2-2	16	TGTGCCAGCAGTTCCGCGGGACAGGGGGACACCGGGGAGCTGTTTTTT	CASSSAGQGDTGELFF